A single sample gave rise to the 21 T cell receptor beta chains below, sequenced in a study of persistence of HIV-infected CD4 T cells (dated by TCRdb to 2019 to 2021). The immunoSEQ hsTCRB assay version 4, run in survey mode, was used to sequence TCRbeta repertoires from genomic DNA. This immuneACCESS table, as held by TCRdb, lists in-frame sequences with V and J called but not all clones. Of the missing ones, under half trace to an unresolved V gene in checked studies; the others have no known cause. The sample includes tens of thousands of clones, with 80% to 90% observed a single time. The top ten clones comprise over 15% of the sample. Their antigens remain unidentified. In the paper's terms, the treatment or condition label means: suppressive antiretroviral therapy. A pool of overlapping HIV-1 Gag 15-mer peptides, at 0.95 to 1 ug per peptide per mL, was used to stimulate the cells. Memory CD4+ T cells that did not respond, being CD40L-negative, CD69-negative and CD45RO-high, were sorted as memory populations depleted of antigen-responding cells.

The starting material was CD4+ T cells sorted from PBMCs after roughly 17-hour stimulation, obtained from a patient who received antiretroviral therapy. Per the publication, the cell subset or site label means: CD40L-CD69- CD45RO-high memory CD4 T cells not responding to Gag peptides. These receptors all stem from an adult woman with HIV who was CMV-seropositive.

The J gene is TRBJ2-2, the V gene TRBV5-1, with 7 bases fitting TRBD2. V lost 4 bases to trimming and J lost 5 bases; unmatched junction nucleotides: 8. The CDR3 totals 15 residues. Germline CDR1 SGHRS, CDR2 YFSETQ. The CDR3 sequence is CASSDPAGLTGELFF. In nucleotides, the CDR3 is TGCGCCAGCAGCGACCCAGCGGGGTTGACCGGGGAGCTGTTTTTT.

This rearrangement joins TRBV7-7 to TRBJ2-1; D remains unclear. V lost 2 bases and J 1 base, leaving 9 bases between the germline ends. Germline V gives CDR1 SSHAT, CDR2 FNYEAQ (reference sequence). The CDR3 runs 15 residues. The CDR3 nucleotides read TGTGCCAGCAGCTTAATGGCAGGATCCTACAATGAGCAGTTCTTC. Encoded protein: CASSLMAGSYNEQFF.

The genes are TRBV4-1 and TRBJ2-7; TRBD1 matches 8 bases. J gave up 3 bases and V 4 bases, and 8 bases lay outside the gene matches. Germline-derived CDR1 and CDR2 are MGHRA and YSYEKL. The CDR3 consists of 15 residues. CDR3 amino acids: CASSRDRLSVYEQYF. The CDR3 DNA reads as TGCGCCAGCAGCCGGGACAGGCTTAGTGTCTACGAGCAGTACTTC.

On this clone: An end of the junction does not agree with germline; a read error may underlie this. The chain combines TRBV6-5 with TRBJ1-5; D call uncertain. The CDR3 consists of 15 residues. Germline CDR1 MNHEY, CDR2 SVGAGI. The CDR3 DNA reads TGTGCCAGCAGCAAGGGAGGGTTAAGCAATCAGCCCCGGCATTTT. It codes for CASSKGGLSNQPRHF.

This clone was detected once. The chain joins TRBV11-3 to TRBJ2-1; 8 bases line up with TRBD2. J was trimmed by 0 bases and V by 5 bases; bases with no gene match: 6. The CDR3 has 16 amino acids. The germline V gene has CDR1 SGHNT and CDR2 YENEEA. The CDR3 here is CASSLTGGSSYNEQFF. CDR3 DNA sequence: TGTGCCAGCAGCCTCACGGGGGGGAGCTCCTACAATGAGCAGTTCTTC.

The chain recombines TRBV7-8 with TRBJ1-2; D is possibly TRBD1 (6 bases). The ends were cut back, 5 bases at V and 3 bases at J, with 16 bases in the middle. Germline V gene sequence: CDR1 SGHVS, CDR2 FQNEAQ. The CDR3 covers 15 residues. The CDR3 DNA reads as TGTGCCAGCAGCCACCTTTGGGGGGCAGACTATGGCTACACCTTC. It translates to CASSHLWGADYGYTF.

This clone has more than one count but fewer than ten. V gene TRBV6-5 combines with J gene TRBJ2-5, with a possible D match to TRBD2 (6 bases). Per germline, CDR1 MNHEY and CDR2 SVGAGI. V dropped 0 bases and J dropped 4 bases, with 15 bases sitting between them. The CDR3 is made up of 16 amino acids. CDR3 amino acids: CASSYSGGVLSETQYF. CDR3 in DNA: TGTGCCAGCAGTTACTCGGGCGGGGTGCTCTCAGAGACCCAGTACTTC.

The genes are TRBV12-5 and TRBJ1-2; no clear D gene. The CDR3 totals 13 residues. V lost 1 base, J lost 5 bases, and 8 bases lay in between. Germline-derived CDR1 and CDR2 are LGHNT and FRNRAP. CDR3 sequence: CASGLGDTYGYTF. CDR3 sequence (DNA): TGTGCTAGTGGTTTGGGAGACACGTATGGCTACACCTTC.

This clone has just a few counts. This sequence joins TRBV5-1 and TRBJ1-2; D ambiguous. The V and J ends lost 7 bases and 1 base respectively, with 5 bases between them. CDR1 is SGHRS, CDR2 YFSETQ, per germline. This CDR3 has 11 residues. The CDR3 bases are TGCGCCAGCGGGAGTAACTATGGCTACACCTTC. Translation gives CASGSNYGYTF.

The chain recombines TRBV7-7 with TRBJ2-2; the D call may be TRBD1 or TRBD2 (6 bases each). CDR1 SSHAT and CDR2 FNYEAQ come from the germline V gene (reference sequence). The CDR3 covers 16 residues. V was clipped by 5 bases and J by 2 bases, with 15 bases between them. CDR3 amino acids: CASSQSGGGNTGELFF. As DNA, the CDR3 is TGTGCCAGCAGCCAAAGCGGAGGGGGTAACACCGGGGAGCTGTTTTTT. The complete variable domain, with remaining parts taken from reference TRBV7-7 and TRBJ2-2, reads GAGVSQSPRYKVTKRGQDVTLRCDPISSHATLYWYQQALGQGPEFLTYFNYEAQPDKSGLPSDRFSAERPEGSISTLTIQRTEQRDSAMYRCASSQSGGGNTGELFFGEGSRLTVL.

CDR3 region: CSSRTLGEAFF. The CDR3 nucleotides are TGCAGCTCCAGGACCTTGGGGGAAGCTTTCTTT. The chain uses TRBV29-1 and TRBJ1-1, with D unclear. CDR3 length: 11 amino acids. Germline V gives CDR1 SQVTM, CDR2 ANQGSEA. V lost 8 bases and J 8 bases, leaving 15 bases between the germline ends.

The rearrangement links TRBV3-1 (or the pseudogene TRBV3-2) to TRBJ1-2; possible D gene TRBD1, 6 bases. This CDR3 is 13 amino acids long. Germline values: CDR1 LGHDT, CDR2 YNNKEL (reference sequence). Trimming removed 3 bases at V and 9 bases at J, with 14 bases between. The DNA for the CDR3 is TGTGCCAGCAGCCAGCAACAGGGTACGAGCTACACCTTC. Translating it yields CASSQQQGTSYTF.

The chain has TRBV7-8 and TRBJ1-5; D ambiguous. The CDR3 has 14 amino acids. Germline assignment: CDR1 SGHVS and CDR2 FQNEAQ. V shed 4 bases and J shed 0 bases, with 7 bases lying between them. The CDR3 protein is CASSSTRSNQPQHF. CDR3 DNA: TGTGCCAGCAGCTCTACACGTAGCAATCAGCCCCAGCATTTT. The variable domain in full, completed from reference TRBV7-8 and TRBJ1-5, reads GAGVSQSPRYKVAKRGQDVALRCDPISGHVSLFWYQQALGQGPEFLTYFQNEAQLDKSGLPSDRFFAERPEGSVSTLKIQRTQQEDSAVYLCASSSTRSNQPQHFGDGTRLSIL.

The DNA for the CDR3 is TGTGCCAGCAGCGTAAGCGGGAGCCCGGAGTACGAGCAGTACTTC. Translated, it gives CASSVSGSPEYEQYF. The chain carries TRBV9 and TRBJ2-7; 8 bases fit TRBD2. The junction had 7 bases not matched to a gene; V was cut back by 1 base and J by 4 bases. The CDR3 is 15 residues long. The germline CDR1 and CDR2 sequences are SGDLS and YYNGEE.

This chain links TRBV2 with TRBJ1-1; D unresolved. CDR3 length: 14 amino acids. V lost 7 bases and J lost 2, with 14 bases in between. Germline V CDR1 and CDR2: SNHLY, FYNNEI. CDR3 residues: CASTSDGINTEAFF. The CDR3 nucleotides are TGTGCCAGCACCTCGGACGGGATTAACACTGAAGCTTTCTTT.

The rearrangement links TRBV7-2 to TRBJ1-3, with D possibly TRBD1 on 5 matching bases. The CDR3 extends over 15 amino acids. Trimming pared 5 bases from V and 2 bases from J, leaving 13 bases between. From germline, CDR1 is SGHTA and CDR2 FQGNSA. The CDR3 region is CASSGYRTTGNTIYF. CDR3 sequence (DNA): TGTGCCAGCAGCGGATACAGGACTACTGGAAACACCATATATTTT.

The gene calls are TRBV12-3 or TRBV12-4 and TRBJ1-1; D unresolved. The CDR3 loop spans 11 amino acids. V gave up 7 bases and J gave up 6 bases, with 9 bases separating them. The CDR3 coding sequence is TGTGCCAGCACCTCAGCAGCTGAAGCTTTCTTT. Protein product: CASTSAAEAFF.

This clone was seen a single time. This rearrangement joins TRBV18 to TRBJ1-1, with 10 bases lining up with TRBD1. Germline assignment: CDR1 KGHSH and CDR2 LQKENI. The CDR3 consists of 15 residues. Trimming took 5 bases from V and 5 from J; bases not matched to a gene: 8. Written as DNA, the CDR3 is TGTGCCAGCTCATGGCCGGGACAGGGGCGTACTGAAGCTTTCTTT. This sequence encodes CASSWPGQGRTEAFF. The entire variable domain, with the rest obtained from reference TRBV18 and TRBJ1-1, is as follows: NAGVMQNPRHLVRRRGQEARLRCSPMKGHSHVYWYRQLPEEGLKFMVYLQKENIIDESGMPKERFSAEFPKEGPSILRIQQVVRGDSAAYFCASSWPGQGRTEAFFGQGTRLTVV.

There are a few counts of this clone. This chain joins TRBV14 and TRBJ1-3, with D possibly matching TRBD1 (5 bases). V was cut by 1 base and J by 4 bases, with 8 bases left in between. Germline V gene sequence: CDR1 SGHDN, CDR2 FVKESK. The CDR3 sequence is 14 residues long. In nucleotides, the CDR3 is TGTGCCAGCAGCCAAGGTTACAGGGGAAACACCATATATTTT. Amino acids: CASSQGYRGNTIYF.

This rearrangement joins TRBV3-1 (or the pseudogene TRBV3-2) to TRBJ1-1; D is unresolved. The germline CDR1 and CDR2 sequences are LGHDT and YNNKEL (reference sequence). Trimming shortened V by 0 bases and J by 4 bases, and 9 bases separated the two germline ends. The CDR3 extends over 14 amino acids. CDR3 bases: TGTGCCAGCAGCCAAGAAGTTAGAGGCACTGAAGCTTTCTTT. It translates to CASSQEVRGTEAFF.

The chain recombines TRBV3-1 (or the pseudogene TRBV3-2) with TRBJ1-2, with 9 bases matching TRBD1. V lost 4 bases, J lost 3 bases, and 12 bases stayed unmatched. This CDR3 contains 17 residues. The germline V gene encodes CDR1 LGHDT and CDR2 YNNKEL (reference sequence). CDR3 in amino acids: CASSPTLTGGRDYGYTF. The CDR3 DNA is TGTGCCAGCAGCCCCACATTAACAGGGGGCCGTGACTATGGCTACACCTTC.